These T cell receptor beta chains were read from a single sample in a study of T-cell memory formation after mild COVID-19. TCRdb reanalysed the 5' RACE reads using MiXCR and keeps one entry per CDR3 protein. The table shows tens of thousands of distinct CDR3 sequences, with more than 13% occurring only once. The sequenced sample was PBMCs or a T cell subset sorted from them (not recorded which). Receptor source: a man in his late teens or twenties who had mild COVID-19 (a few samples of this study predate the infection). Cell type and time point are not known. Each CDR3 is given with its conserved first and last residue. Each record gives: D gene, V gene, J gene, clone size, CDR3 protein, CDR3 DNA. D genes are given only for firm matches. Clone sizes are given selectively: once, few, many, or a class where the clone is expanded.

NA	TRBV3-1	TRBJ2-1	NA	CASSHDAPSSEQFF	TGTGCCAGCAGCCATGACGCCCCTTCGAGTGAGCAGTTCTTC
NA	TRBV4-1	TRBJ2-2	once	CASSQSGELFF	TGCGCCAGCAGCCAGTCCGGGGAGCTGTTTTTT
TRBD2	TRBV20-1	TRBJ2-5	once	CSAVESSGGRWAQYF	TGCAGTGCGGTAGAATCTAGCGGGGGACGATGGGCCCAGTACTTC
NA	TRBV11-1	TRBJ2-1	NA	CASSPIDPEQFF	TGTGCCAGCAGCCCTATCGATCCCGAGCAGTTCTTC
TRBD1	TRBV20-1	TRBJ2-1	many	CSARDAQGINEQFF	TGCAGTGCTAGAGATGCACAGGGGATCAATGAGCAGTTCTTC
NA	TRBV6-2/TRBV6-3	TRBJ1-2	NA	CASSYPDHGYTF	TGTGCCAGCAGTTACCCGGACCATGGCTACACCTTC
NA	TRBV6-5	TRBJ2-2	NA	CASSFGRAAGELFF	TGTGCCAGCAGTTTCGGGCGGGCCGCCGGGGAGCTGTTTTTT
TRBD1	TRBV9	TRBJ2-7	few	CASSAGQGHEQYF	TGTGCCAGCAGCGCCGGACAGGGGCACGAGCAGTACTTC
TRBD1	TRBV7-9	TRBJ2-5	NA	CASSLGGQGQETQYF	TGTGCCAGCAGCTTAGGCGGACAGGGACAAGAGACCCAGTACTTC
NA	TRBV7-9	TRBJ2-7	few	CASSLRPGEQYF	TGTGCCAGCAGCTTACGACCGGGCGAGCAGTACTTC
NA	TRBV5-5	TRBJ2-7	few	CASSPRGYYEQYF	TGTGCCAGCAGCCCCCGGGGATACTACGAGCAGTACTTC
NA	TRBV7-6	TRBJ2-2	once	CASSFGWTGELFF	TGTGCCAGCAGCTTTGGGTGGACCGGGGAGCTGTTTTTT
NA	TRBV18	TRBJ2-3	NA	CASSPDQALQTEDTDTQYF	TGTGCCAGCTCCCCAGATCAGGCCCTTCAGACCGAAGACACAGATACGCAGTATTTT
NA	TRBV4-3	TRBJ2-3	NA	CASSQAGMLTQYF	TGCGCCAGCAGCCAAGCGGGGATGTTAACGCAGTATTTT
NA	TRBV7-9	TRBJ1-2	few	CASSLARATLNGYTF	TGTGCCAGCAGCTTAGCGAGGGCCACCCTTAATGGCTACACCTTC
NA	TRBV10-2	TRBJ1-1	NA	CASSGRGTGTEAFF	TGCGCCAGCAGTGGGCGGGGAACCGGCACTGAAGCTTTCTTT
NA	TRBV4-3	TRBJ1-5	few	CASSQEGGDGQPQHF	TGCGCCAGCAGCCAAGAAGGAGGGGACGGACAGCCCCAGCATTTT
NA	TRBV5-6	TRBJ2-1	NA	CASSSSGAGPFF	TGTGCCAGCAGCTCGTCTGGAGCTGGTCCGTTCTTC
TRBD1	TRBV7-2	TRBJ1-4	NA	CASSFQGGGEKLFF	TGTGCCAGCAGCTTCCAAGGGGGCGGTGAAAAACTGTTTTTT
TRBD2	TRBV6-2/TRBV6-3	TRBJ2-3	few	CASSNGLAGGADTQYF	TGTGCCAGCAGCAACGGACTAGCGGGAGGTGCAGATACGCAGTATTTT
TRBD2	TRBV12-3/TRBV12-4	TRBJ2-3	NA	CASSLSGGVQGDTQYF	TGTGCCAGCAGTCTTAGCGGGGGGGTGCAGGGTGATACGCAGTATTTT
NA	TRBV12-3/TRBV12-4	TRBJ2-7	few	CASSTEYYEQYF	TGTGCCAGCAGTACAGAATACTACGAGCAGTACTTC
NA	TRBV4-2	TRBJ2-7	few	CASSQDGVGGTSYEQYF	TGTGCCAGCAGCCAAGATGGGGTAGGGGGGACGTCCTACGAGCAGTACTTC
NA	TRBV9	TRBJ1-2	few	CASSVATAGNYGYTF	TGTGCCAGCAGCGTAGCTACGGCAGGGAACTATGGCTACACCTTC
TRBD2	TRBV27	TRBJ2-7	few	CASSLLRGAGYEQYF	TGTGCCAGCAGTTTATTGCGGGGGGCCGGATACGAGCAGTACTTC
NA	TRBV4-1	TRBJ1-1	NA	CASSQKAAGNTEAFF	TGCGCCAGCAGCCAAAAAGCGGCAGGGAACACTGAAGCTTTCTTT
NA	TRBV5-4	TRBJ1-1	once	CASSPELWGDTEAFF	TGTGCCAGCAGCCCCGAGCTGTGGGGGGACACTGAAGCTTTCTTT